The 32 T cell receptor beta chains below were found in one sample sequenced in a study of shared clonotypes between healthy human individuals. Using immunoSEQ multiplex PCR, the repertoire was profiled, and TCRdb retains in-frame clones only, with some absent. The table lists over a million clones, approximately 80% of them singletons, with more than 0.45% in the top ten. What was sequenced was memory CD4+ T cells from PBMCs. The subset: CD45RA-negative fraction. These receptors all come from a man aged 18 to 30 in good health. Some clones in this sample may be carry-over from other donors' samples.

The chain is built from TRBV28 and TRBJ2-7; D may be TRBD2 (7 bases). CDR3 size: 15 residues. Germline CDR1 is MDHEN and CDR2 is SYDVKM. Trimming left V 6 bases short and J 2 bases short, with 17 bases between. Here the CDR3 reads CASRGGGTGAYEQYF. CDR3 coding DNA: TGTGCCAGCAGAGGGGGAGGGACGGGAGCCTACGAGCAGTACTTC.

The chain carries TRBV29-1 and TRBJ2-1; D is uncertain. From germline, CDR1 is SQVTM and CDR2 ANQGSEA. The CDR3 sequence is 13 residues long. V shed 7 bases and J shed 0 bases, with 10 bases lying between them. CDR3 protein: CSESKSSYNEQFF. Written as DNA, the CDR3 is TGCAGCGAAAGTAAGAGCTCCTACAATGAGCAGTTCTTC.

As DNA, the CDR3 is TGTGCCAGCAGTCCACAGGGGCACTCCTACGAGCAGTACTTC. This encodes CASSPQGHSYEQYF. V and J are TRBV27 and TRBJ2-7, with 7 nucleotides matching TRBD1. The length of the CDR3 is 14 residues. After removal of 5 bases from V and 0 bases from J, the junction contained 4 bases not matched to a gene. Germline-derived CDR1 and CDR2 are MNHEY and SMNVEV (reference sequence).

This chain links TRBV5-1 with TRBJ2-5, with TRBD1 matching over 9 bases. The V gene's germline CDR1 is SGHRS and CDR2 YFSETQ. V lost 7 bases, J lost 5 bases, and 6 bases stayed unmatched. The CDR3 is 13 residues long. CDR3 sequence: CASYLDRGETQYF. In DNA form, the CDR3 reads TGCGCCAGCTATCTCGACAGGGGGGAGACCCAGTACTTC.

This clone was counted once. This sequence joins TRBV5-6 and TRBJ1-5; D perhaps matches TRBD1 (6 bases). Trimming removed 1 base at V and 4 bases at J, with 15 bases between. The CDR3 has 16 amino acids. Per germline, CDR1 SGHDT and CDR2 YYEEEE. CDR3 loop: CASSLWAGVGNQPQHF. The CDR3 nucleotides read TGTGCCAGCAGCTTGTGGGCAGGGGTAGGGAATCAGCCCCAGCATTTT.

The chain is built from TRBV10-3 and TRBJ2-5; TRBD1 agrees at 8 bases. J gave up 5 bases and V 8 bases, and 4 bases lay outside the gene matches. Germline loops: CDR1 ENHRY, CDR2 SYGVKD. This CDR3 contains 12 residues. In nucleotides, the CDR3 is TGTGCCATCGGGGGGACAGGCGAGACCCAGTACTTC. This gives the protein CAIGGTGETQYF.

The genes are TRBV5-1 and TRBJ2-5; TRBD1 aligns across 7 bases. After removal of 0 bases from V and 4 bases from J, the junction contained 9 bases not matched to a gene. The CDR3 sequence is 16 residues long. Germline lookup yields CDR1 SGHRS and CDR2 YFSETQ. The DNA of the CDR3 is TGCGCCAGCAGCTTGGCCATGAGGGGGCTCGGAGAGACCCAGTACTTC. It codes for CASSLAMRGLGETQYF. Drawing the rest from reference TRBV5-1 and TRBJ2-5, the complete variable domain is KAGVTQTPRYLIKTRGQQVTLSCSPISGHRSVSWYQQTPGQGLQFLFEYFSETQRNKGNFPGRFSGRQFSNSRSEMNVSTLELGDSALYLCASSLAMRGLGETQYFGPGTRLLVL.

The chain carries TRBV4-1 and TRBJ2-3; no clear D. The V end was cut by 4 bases, the J end by 4 bases, with 12 bases between. The V gene's germline CDR1 is MGHRA and CDR2 YSYEKL. The CDR3 totals 14 residues. Written as DNA, the CDR3 is TGCGCCAGCAGCCTCCCGCGCCGCCCAGATACGCAGTATTTT. Translating gives CASSLPRRPDTQYF.

The chain joins TRBV28 to TRBJ2-7, with D tentatively TRBD1 or TRBD2 (5 bases each). V lost 6 bases to trimming and J lost 0 bases, with 24 bases between them. CDR1 is MDHEN, CDR2 SYDVKM, per germline. There are 18 residues in the CDR3. CDR3 protein: CASRPLGRWWGSSYEQYF. CDR3 coding DNA: TGTGCCAGCAGGCCCCTAGGGAGATGGTGGGGGAGCTCCTACGAGCAGTACTTC. Looking up the rest from reference TRBV28 and TRBJ2-7 gives the full variable domain: DVKVTQSSRYLVKRTGEKVFLECVQDMDHENMFWYRQDPGLGLRLIYFSYDVKMKEKGDIPEGYSVSREKKERFSLILESASTNQTSMYLCASRPLGRWWGSSYEQYFGPGTRLTVT.

V and J are TRBV6-1 and TRBJ2-7; 13 bases are a match to TRBD2. Germline-derived CDR1 and CDR2 are MNHNS and SASEGT. The CDR3 contains 15 residues. Trimming at V came to 8 bases and at J to 4 bases, leaving 8 bases not matched to a gene. CDR3 DNA: TGTGCCAGCCGGACTAGCGGGAGTAAAGGTTACGAGCAGTACTTC. Its protein product is CASRTSGSKGYEQYF.

V usage is TRBV2 and J usage is TRBJ1-5; possible D gene TRBD1, 5 bases. Per the germline V gene, CDR1 is SNHLY and CDR2 is FYNNEI. Trimming shortened V by 6 bases and J by 6 bases, and 15 bases separated the two germline ends. This CDR3 spans 14 amino acids. CDR3 in DNA: TGTGCCAGCAGCGCCCAGGGAAAGGGTCAGCCCCAGCATTTT. It yields the protein CASSAQGKGQPQHF.

This sequence joins TRBV7-2 and TRBJ1-4; unclear D gene. Trimming stripped 3 bases from V and 3 bases from J, with 8 bases between. From germline, CDR1 is SGHTA and CDR2 FQGNSA. The CDR3 loop spans 14 amino acids. For the CDR3, the DNA is TGTGCCAGCAGCTTCCCCGGGGCTAATGAAAAACTGTTTTTT. Its translation is CASSFPGANEKLFF.

The chain is built from TRBV6-1 and TRBJ2-5; TRBD1 agrees at 9 bases. Germline V gene lookup returns CDR1 MNHNS and CDR2 SASEGT. The CDR3 spans 16 residues. The ends lost 3 bases at V and 2 bases at J; junction bases unmatched: 7. The CDR3 nucleotides read TGTGCCAGCAGTGATCACCGGGACAGGGAACAAGAGACCCAGTACTTC. Translating it yields CASSDHRDREQETQYF.

The chain is built from TRBV6-5 and TRBJ2-3; 8 bases line up with TRBD1. The CDR3 runs to 13 residues. Per germline, CDR1 MNHEY and CDR2 SVGAGI. Unmatched junction bases numbered 8, after V lost 6 bases and J lost 9 bases. The CDR3: CASSQAQGGTQYF. CDR3 DNA: TGTGCCAGCAGCCAAGCACAGGGGGGCACGCAGTATTTT.

The chain links TRBV5-1 to TRBJ2-2; the match to TRBD2 covers 7 bases. The CDR3 has 15 amino acids. Per germline, CDR1 SGHRS and CDR2 YFSETQ. With V trimmed by 2 bases and J by 0 bases, 1 base remained unmatched. The CDR3 sequence is CASSLLATNTGELFF. The CDR3 region has the DNA TGCGCCAGCAGCTTACTAGCGACGAACACCGGGGAGCTGTTTTTT.

This sequence joins TRBV5-1 and TRBJ1-5; D is possibly TRBD1 (5 bases). The CDR3 runs 16 residues. Trimming stripped 0 bases from V and 1 base from J, with 11 bases between. Germline values: CDR1 SGHRS, CDR2 YFSETQ. This CDR3 is CASSLGDRDSNQPQHF. The CDR3 DNA sequence: TGCGCCAGCAGCTTGGGGGACCGGGACAGCAATCAGCCCCAGCATTTT.

The chain employs TRBV5-1 and TRBJ1-1; 7 bases line up with TRBD1. In germline, CDR1 is SGHRS, CDR2 YFSETQ. This CDR3 spans 14 amino acids. Trimming took 0 bases from V and 5 from J; bases not matched to a gene: 4. CDR3 protein: CASSLGDRKTEAFF. The DNA of the CDR3 is TGCGCCAGCAGCTTGGGGGACAGAAAAACTGAAGCTTTCTTT.

This clone has ten or more counts. The chain is built from TRBV18 and TRBJ2-7; 7 nucleotides match TRBD2. The junction had 6 bases not matched to a gene; V was cut back by 2 bases and J by 2 bases. Germline V CDR1 and CDR2: KGHSH, LQKENI. This CDR3 comprises 15 residues. The CDR3 DNA reads as TGTGCCAGCTCACCAGGGCGGGAGAATCCCTACGAGCAGTACTTC. Translated: CASSPGRENPYEQYF.

This chain uses TRBV2 with TRBJ1-5, with 7 nucleotides matching TRBD1. CDR3 size: 14 residues. With 7 bases clipped from V and 5 bases from J, the junction kept 8 bases outside the gene matches. CDR1 is SNHLY, CDR2 FYNNEI, per germline. CDR3 sequence reads: CASKGRGVDQPQHF. In DNA form, the CDR3 reads TGTGCCAGCAAGGGCAGGGGGGTGGATCAGCCCCAGCATTTT.

With regard to this clone: Within the sample, other DNA sequences also encode this same CDR3. This rearrangement joins TRBV7-9 to TRBJ2-7; D may be TRBD2 (6 bases). Germline values: CDR1 SEHNR, CDR2 FQNEAQ (reference sequence). The CDR3 extends over 14 amino acids. V was trimmed by 3 bases and J by 4 bases, leaving 13 bases between them. The CDR3, as DNA: TGTGCCAGCAGCTTGGGGGGTGTGAGTTACGAGCAGTACTTC. It specifies CASSLGGVSYEQYF.

V and J are TRBV7-3 and TRBJ2-2, with 9 bases aligning to TRBD2. V was clipped by 5 bases and J by 2 bases; unmatched bases: 12. This CDR3 spans 18 amino acids. From germline, CDR1 is SGHTA and CDR2 FQGTGA. CDR3 nucleotides: TGTGCCAGCAGCCTTTACTCCGGGACTAGCACTAACACCGGGGAGCTGTTTTTT. This codes for CASSLYSGTSTNTGELFF.

This chain uses TRBV6-1 with TRBJ2-7, with 8 bases lining up with TRBD1. Trimming took 6 bases from V and 2 from J; bases not matched to a gene: 6. The CDR3 is 14 residues long. Germline V gene data show CDR1 as MNHNS and CDR2 as SASEGT. Written as DNA, the CDR3 is TGTGCCAGCAGCACTCGGACAGGGACCTACGAGCAGTACTTC. This translates into CASSTRTGTYEQYF.

This chain uses TRBV6-6 with TRBJ1-3; 9 bases map to TRBD1. The CDR3 spans 16 residues. The germline V gene encodes CDR1 MNHNY and CDR2 SVGAGI (reference sequence). The V gene end was trimmed by 0 bases and the J gene end by 2 bases; junction bases not matched to a gene: 2. CDR3 protein: CASSYSTGGPGNTIYF. The CDR3 DNA is TGTGCCAGCAGTTACTCCACAGGGGGCCCTGGAAACACCATATATTTT.

This chain uses TRBV7-2 with TRBJ2-7; D gene uncertain. V lost 4 bases to trimming and J lost 2 bases, with 6 bases between them. The CDR3 totals 12 residues. Germline loops: CDR1 SGHTA, CDR2 FQGNSA. The CDR3 loop reads CASSSTAYEQYF. CDR3 bases: TGTGCCAGCAGCTCTACGGCCTACGAGCAGTACTTC. Full variable domain (remainder filled in from reference TRBV7-2 and TRBJ2-7): GAGVSQSPSNKVTEKGKDVELRCDPISGHTALYWYRQSLGQGLEFLIYFQGNSAPDKSGLPSDRFSAERTGGSVSTLTIQRTQQEDSAVYLCASSSTAYEQYFGPGTRLTVT.

This clone was seen once. V and J are TRBV5-1 and TRBJ2-2; 8 bases are a match to TRBD1. CDR3 length: 17 residues. Germline V lookup: CDR1 SGHRS, CDR2 YFSETQ. Trimming cost V 1 base and J 3 bases; bases outside gene matches: 8. CDR3 coding DNA: TGCGCCAGCAGCTTGTGGTCCAGGGGGCAACACACCGGGGAGCTGTTTTTT. Its protein is CASSLWSRGQHTGELFF.

The chain uses TRBV28 and TRBJ1-2, with D possibly matching TRBD1 (6 bases). V was cut by 5 bases and J by 8 bases, with 12 bases left in between. Germline CDR1 and CDR2: MDHEN and SYDVKM. This CDR3 comprises 12 residues. The CDR3 region has the DNA TGTGCCAGCAGTCTGGACAGTTTAGGCTACACCTTC. Amino acids: CASSLDSLGYTF.

The rearrangement uses TRBV2 and TRBJ1-2, with D unresolved. V was trimmed by 6 bases and J by 3 bases, leaving 17 bases between them. The CDR3 runs 15 residues. CDR1 SNHLY and CDR2 FYNNEI come from the germline V gene. In DNA, the CDR3 is TGTGCCAGCAGCTCGATCGGCGGCAGTGACTATGGCTACACCTTC. Encoded protein: CASSSIGGSDYGYTF.

The chain recombines TRBV6-5 with TRBJ1-2; 7 bases align to TRBD1. With V trimmed by 4 bases and J by 2 bases, 7 bases remained unmatched. CDR3 size: 15 residues. Germline CDR1 MNHEY, CDR2 SVGAGI. This CDR3 reads CASSFRQGRNYGYTF. Here the CDR3 DNA reads TGTGCCAGCAGTTTCCGACAGGGCCGGAACTATGGCTACACCTTC.

V is TRBV19 and J is TRBJ1-5, with D uncertain. The germline gives CDR1 LNHDA, CDR2 SQIVND (reference sequence). The length of the CDR3 is 14 residues. V dropped 0 bases and J dropped 3 bases, with 6 bases sitting between them. CDR3 sequence: CASSIEGLNQPQHF. CDR3 bases: TGTGCCAGTAGTATAGAAGGACTCAATCAGCCCCAGCATTTT. Full variable domain (missing parts from reference TRBV19 and TRBJ1-5): DGGITQSPKYLFRKEGQNVTLSCEQNLNHDAMYWYRQDPGQGLRLIYYSQIVNDFQKGDIAEGYSVSREKKESFPLTVTSAQKNPTAFYLCASSIEGLNQPQHFGDGTRLSIL.

This clone is a singleton in its sample. V gene TRBV19 combines with J gene TRBJ1-2; D gene unclear. Trimming left V 5 bases short and J 7 bases short, with 11 bases between. The CDR3 has 12 amino acids. Germline-derived CDR1 and CDR2 are LNHDA and SQIVND (reference sequence). In DNA form, the CDR3 reads TGTGCCAGTAGTTCCCGGCGTCGTGGCTACACCTTC. This gives the protein CASSSRRRGYTF.

V gene TRBV30 combines with J gene TRBJ2-3, with D perhaps TRBD1 (5 bases). V was shortened by 0 bases and J by 4 bases, with 8 bases between the two germline ends. Germline V lookup: CDR1 GTSNPN, CDR2 SVGIG (reference sequence). The CDR3 totals 13 residues. The CDR3 spells CAWSVQVADTQYF. The CDR3 DNA is TGTGCCTGGAGTGTACAGGTAGCAGATACGCAGTATTTT.

The CDR3 DNA reads as TGTGCCAGCAGTCACCGGGACAGGGGTACCGGGGAGCTGTTTTTT. The encoded protein is CASSHRDRGTGELFF. J is TRBJ2-2 and V is TRBV6-6, with 10 bases aligning to TRBD1. Germline V gene data show CDR1 as MNHNY and CDR2 as SVGAGI (reference sequence). V lost 5 bases, J lost 5 bases, and 5 bases stayed unmatched. The CDR3 contains 15 residues.